The clone carrying this T cell receptor (beta chain) was recorded many times. This CDR3 has 13 amino acids. V lost 4 bases and J 3 bases, leaving 9 bases between the germline ends. CDR1 and CDR2 (germline): SGHRS, YFSETQ. This entry comes from a study of T-cell reconstitution after alpha-beta-depleted transplantation in children. Using unique molecular identifiers, the investigators prepared the TCRbeta library. TCRdb re-called the PCR reads through MiXCR, storing one row per CDR3 protein. This table has some 200,000 distinct CDR3 sequences, approximately 9.5% appearing once. The sequence was collected from a human donor who donated a stem cell graft to a child with acute lymphoblastic leukemia. Specimen: PBMCs from the stem cell graft donor, collected from the stem cell graft. The gene calls are TRBV5-1 and TRBJ2-3, with D possibly TRBD1 on 5 matching bases. CDR3 in DNA: TGCGCCAGCAGCGGGGCAAGGACAGATACGCAGTATTTT. Amino acids: CASSGARTDTQYF.